Detailed here is one T cell receptor beta chain. This specimen belongs to a study of cytomegalovirus exposure and HLA in healthy donors. Assay: immunoSEQ multiplex PCR; the TCRdb copy retains only in-frame clones and omits some. This table has 100,000 to 120,000 clones, more than 70% appearing once. Germline V gene lookup returns CDR1 MNHEY and CDR2 SMNVEV (reference sequence). This CDR3 contains 15 residues. V lost 0 bases, J lost 2 bases, and 10 bases lay in between. This TCR was recovered from a woman aged 18-30 years in good health and CMV-seronegative. Sequenced sample: PBMCs. V usage is TRBV27 and J usage is TRBJ1-1; D may be TRBD1 (6 bases). The DNA for the CDR3 is TGTGCCAGCAGTTTATCAGCAGGGGCTAACACTGAAGCTTTCTTT. It specifies CASSLSAGANTEAFF.